These 13 T cell receptor beta chains were all obtained from the same sample, sequenced in a study of cytomegalovirus exposure and HLA in healthy donors. The primer mix had 60 Vbeta and 13 Jbeta primers. This table comes from immunoSEQ multiplex PCR, and its TCRdb copy is limited to in-frame clones, with some not included. This sample yields 79,000 or so clones, of which over 70% are seen a single time; about 22% belongs to the top ten. The source material was PBMCs. The receptors derive from a woman aged 40 to 55 in good health and CMV-seropositive.

The J gene is TRBJ1-2, the V gene TRBV7-2; tentative D call: TRBD1 (6 bases). Germline V gene lookup returns CDR1 SGHTA and CDR2 FQGNSA. V gave up 5 bases and J gave up 3 bases, with 10 bases separating them. The CDR3 loop spans 13 amino acids. The CDR3 DNA follows: TGTGCCAGCAGCAACCGACAGGACTATGGCTACACCTTC. This encodes CASSNRQDYGYTF.

The chain joins TRBV5-8 to TRBJ1-1; D gene uncertain. Germline V gene sequence: CDR1 SGHTS, CDR2 YDEGEE. Trimming took 0 bases from V and 2 from J, leaving 8 bases between them. The CDR3 extends over 14 amino acids. Here the CDR3 reads CASSLAGKNTEAFF. As DNA, the CDR3 is TGTGCCAGCAGCTTGGCCGGGAAAAACACTGAAGCTTTCTTT.

This clone was seen once. The gene calls are TRBV5-1 and TRBJ2-7; D unclear. This CDR3 contains 13 residues. From germline, CDR1 is SGHRS and CDR2 YFSETQ. The germline V and J ends were trimmed by 2 bases and 0 bases, with 6 bases remaining between them. The CDR3, as DNA: TGCGCCAGCAGCTTTGGCGGCTCCTACGAGCAGTACTTC. It encodes CASSFGGSYEQYF.

The V gene is TRBV11-2, the J gene TRBJ1-1; 9 nucleotides agree with TRBD1. In germline, CDR1 is SGHAT, CDR2 FQNNGV. The CDR3 is 13 amino acids. After removal of 5 bases from V and 10 bases from J, the junction contained 8 bases not matched to a gene. For the CDR3, the DNA is TGTGCCAGCAGCCCGGGACAGGGAGGTAGAGCTTTCTTT. It is translated as CASSPGQGGRAFF.

V gene TRBV6-1 combines with J gene TRBJ2-6; possible D gene TRBD2, 7 bases. CDR1 and CDR2 (germline): MNHNS, SASEGT. The CDR3 spans 15 residues. CDR3 sequence: CVGEGGSSGANVLTF. The DNA of the CDR3 is TGTGTCGGGGAGGGGGGCTCCTCAGGGGCCAACGTCCTGACTTTC.

In this sample, this clone turned up once. J is TRBJ2-2 and V is TRBV19; 11 bases are a match to TRBD1. The CDR3 is 21 amino acids. V was clipped by 0 bases and J by 6 bases; unmatched bases: 18. Germline V gives CDR1 LNHDA, CDR2 SQIVND (reference sequence). In DNA form, the CDR3 reads TGTGCCAGTAGTATAGATCCGTGGAGAAGGAGGGGACAGGGGGAACCCGGGGAGCTGTTTTTT. Translated: CASSIDPWRRRGQGEPGELFF.

This chain connects TRBV5-1 to TRBJ2-7; D is possibly TRBD1 (6 bases). V was shortened by 4 bases and J by 9 bases, with 14 bases between the two germline ends. CDR3 length: 12 amino acids. Per germline, CDR1 SGHRS and CDR2 YFSETQ. This CDR3 reads CASSVDRFLQYF. The CDR3 nucleotides read TGCGCCAGCAGCGTCGACAGGTTTTTGCAGTACTTC. The full variable domain, in which reference TRBV5-1 and TRBJ2-7 provide the parts outside the CDR3, is KAGVTQTPRYLIKTRGQQVTLSCSPISGHRSVSWYQQTPGQGLQFLFEYFSETQRNKGNFPGRFSGRQFSNSRSEMNVSTLELGDSALYLCASSVDRFLQYFGPGTRLTVT.

V usage is TRBV19 and J usage is TRBJ1-5; D remains ambiguous. The CDR3 covers 15 residues. Germline V gene lookup returns CDR1 LNHDA and CDR2 SQIVND (reference sequence). Trimming left V 6 bases short and J 3 bases short, with 15 bases between. The CDR3 here is CASSRTAFNNQPQHF. Here the CDR3 DNA reads TGTGCCAGTAGCCGGACTGCCTTCAACAATCAGCCCCAGCATTTT.

The chain carries TRBV6-1 and TRBJ2-1; 8 bases match TRBD1. The germline V gene has CDR1 MNHNS and CDR2 SASEGT. V lost 10 bases, J lost 5 bases, and 10 bases stayed unmatched. The CDR3 totals 14 residues. The CDR3 loop reads CATRDRGADNEQFF. CDR3 DNA: TGTGCCACCCGAGACAGGGGTGCCGACAATGAGCAGTTCTTC.

The chain recombines TRBV5-4 with TRBJ2-5, with D hard to call. The V end was cut by 0 bases, the J end by 2 bases, with 5 bases between. CDR1 is SGHNT, CDR2 YYREEE, per germline (reference sequence). This CDR3 is 13 amino acids long. The CDR3 sequence: CASSLGRQETQYF. The CDR3 coding sequence is TGTGCCAGCAGCTTGGGCAGGCAAGAGACCCAGTACTTC.

In its sample, this clone was seen a few times. The chain carries TRBV5-8 and TRBJ1-4; D ambiguous. Germline CDR1 reads SGHTS; CDR2 reads YDEGEE. V was pared by 2 bases and J by 0 bases, with 8 bases between. The CDR3 has 15 residues. The CDR3 DNA reads as TGTGCCAGCAGCTTAGGCCAGGCAACTAATGAAAAACTGTTTTTT. This translates into CASSLGQATNEKLFF.

This chain links TRBV7-8 with TRBJ1-2, with 7 bases matching TRBD1. Germline trimming cut 2 bases from V and 8 bases from J; bases unmatched to any gene: 11. Germline lookup yields CDR1 SGHVS and CDR2 FQNEAQ. The CDR3 extends over 15 amino acids. CDR3 sequence (DNA): TGTGCCAGCAGCTTATCGGGACAGCCCGTGGGGGGCTACACCTTC. This gives the protein CASSLSGQPVGGYTF.

V is TRBV4-2 and J is TRBJ2-1; D might be TRBD2 (6 bases). The CDR3 has 16 residues. The ends were cut back, 1 base at V and 8 bases at J, with 18 bases in the middle. The germline gives CDR1 LGHNA, CDR2 YNFKEQ. The CDR3 bases are TGTGCCAGCAGCCAAGGGTGGGCGGGGCAGAAGGATGAGCAGTTCTTC. Its protein is CASSQGWAGQKDEQFF.